The TCR beta chain under discussion was sequenced for a study of molecular identifiers for immune sequencing clone quantification. Findings of the study overall: Researchers reportedly could pick up spiked Jurkat TCR RNA from one cell mixed into approximately 1 million naive cells. Among effectors, clones above 20 RNA copies held over 97% of molecules; among naive cells, under 1%.

Germline trimming cut 8 bases from V and 1 base from J; bases unmatched to any gene: 6. The germline gives CDR1 MDHEN, CDR2 SYDVKM. The CDR3 sequence is 15 residues long. As previously described, bulk TCR libraries were made using listed TCR primers. One entry per CDR3 protein results from TCRdb running MiXCR on the PCR reads. The profile shows about 640,000 distinct CDR3 sequences, about 20% of them singletons. CD8+CD4-CCR7+CD45RA+ cells were sorted as naive CD8 T cells. This clonotype was seen many times. Its antigen is as yet unknown. The receptor was derived from a human donor in good health. Some libraries in this study had Jurkat cell RNA spiked in. The chain uses TRBV28 and TRBJ2-5, with 11 bases fitting TRBD2. The sequencing sample was made of naive CD8+ T cells from blood, with Jurkat cell RNA spiked in. Regarding subset: FACS-sorted CD8+CD4-CCR7+CD45RA+ naive T cells. CDR3 DNA sequence: TGTGCCAGCGTGGGACTAGCGGAACTCCAAGAGACCCAGTACTTC. This codes for CASVGLAELQETQYF.